The clone carrying this T cell receptor beta chain was seen ten or more times. V was clipped by 2 bases and J by 7 bases; unmatched bases: 5. The CDR3 is 14 residues long. This record belongs to a study of identical twins. TCRdb ran MiXCR on the 5' RACE reads and lists one entry per CDR3 protein. Among about 200,000 distinct CDR3 sequences, approximately 16% were seen once, and the ten largest hold less than 45%. These sequences were also reported in another study, on T cells expressing NK-cell markers.

This chain links TRBV12-3 or TRBV12-4 with TRBJ2-1; the match to TRBD2 covers 7 bases. The material sequenced was CD8+ T cells sorted from blood. The receptor was derived from a woman aged 18-35 years in good health. CDR3 nucleotide sequence: TGTGCCAGCAGTTTAATCGGACTAGATAATGAGCAGTTCTTC. Protein: CASSLIGLDNEQFF.